Below, 20 T cell receptor beta chains from the same sample are listed, as sequenced in a study of T cells after yellow fever vaccination (dated by TCRdb to 2018 to 2020). Interpreted using the paper, the treatment or condition label stands for: live attenuated yellow fever vaccine strain. Library construction relied on 5' RACE. Sequencing used an Illumina NovaSeq 6000. TCRdb's own reprocessing of the public reads used fastp at Q25 and MiXCR and kept productive beta chains. CDR3 protein sequences are deduplicated, and each keeps its most common genes and DNA. This sample holds some 300,000 distinct CDR3 sequences; approximately 3.8% were observed only once. 23% of the sample belongs to the ten largest clones. The source was PBMCs, collected on the day of the yellow fever booster vaccination. These TCRs come from a young man who received the YFV17D yellow fever vaccine.

This clonotype was found many times. V is TRBV7-9 and J is TRBJ1-2; perhaps TRBD1 as D (6 bases). V was trimmed by 2 bases and J by 3 bases, leaving 13 bases between them. CDR3 size: 15 residues. CDR1 is SEHNR and CDR2 is FQNEAQ in the germline V gene (reference sequence). The CDR3 region has the DNA TGTGCCAGCAGCTTACGATCCGGGGGCGACTATGGCTACACCTTC. Protein: CASSLRSGGDYGYTF.

The chain couples TRBV7-7 to TRBJ2-1, with 11 bases that match TRBD1. V lost 4 bases to trimming and J lost 8 bases; unmatched junction nucleotides: 4. CDR3 length equals 14 residues. Germline V CDR1 and CDR2: SSHAT, FNYEAQ (reference sequence). The CDR3 sequence: CASSWGDRGDEQFF. Written as DNA, the CDR3 is TGTGCCAGCAGCTGGGGGGACAGGGGGGATGAGCAGTTCTTC.

This clonotype was recorded many times. The chain carries TRBV5-1 and TRBJ2-7, with a tentative D call TRBD2 (6 bases). The CDR3 consists of 15 residues. CDR1 is SGHRS, CDR2 YFSETQ, per germline. V lost 6 bases and J 5 bases, leaving 21 bases between the germline ends. CDR3 DNA: TGCGCCAGCACCCGCGGGGACTCTTTAGGAGACGAGCAGTACTTC. Protein: CASTRGDSLGDEQYF.

Only a few counts were recorded for this clonotype. The V gene is TRBV18, the J gene TRBJ2-1; D may be TRBD2 (7 bases). The germline V gene encodes CDR1 KGHSH and CDR2 LQKENI. The CDR3 has 17 amino acids. Trimming took off 3 bases at V and 3 bases at J, with 18 bases between the two ends. The CDR3 protein is CASSPLARGGYYNEQFF. The CDR3, as DNA: TGTGCCAGCTCACCCCTGGCGAGGGGGGGGTACTACAATGAGCAGTTCTTC.

In DNA form, the CDR3 reads TGTGCCAGCAGTCCTGACAGGGGGCGCGTTGACCAGCCCCAGCATTTT. Its protein is CASSPDRGRVDQPQHF. The V gene is TRBV6-2 or TRBV6-3, the J gene TRBJ1-5, with 10 bases aligning to TRBD1. The length of the CDR3 is 16 residues. Trimming removed 5 bases from V and 7 bases from J; junction bases left unmatched: 11. Per germline, CDR1 MNHEY and CDR2 SVGEGT.

This clonotype has just a few counts. The gene calls are TRBV20-1 and TRBJ2-2; tentative D call: TRBD1 (5 bases). Germline-derived CDR1 and CDR2 are DFQATT and SNEGSKA (reference sequence). This CDR3 is 14 amino acids long. Trimming shortened V by 0 bases and J by 5 bases, and 10 bases separated the two germline ends. The CDR3 nucleotides read TGCAGTGCTAGAGATTCAGGGTTTACCGGGGAGCTGTTTTTT. The encoded protein is CSARDSGFTGELFF.

There are many counts of this clonotype. The chain combines TRBV28 with TRBJ1-5; D gene unclear. The CDR3 is 12 residues long. CDR1 is MDHEN, CDR2 SYDVKM, per germline. Trimming left V 4 bases short and J 7 bases short, with 8 bases between. CDR3 amino acids: CASSYYRQPQHF. The CDR3 coding sequence is TGTGCCAGCAGTTATTACCGGCAGCCCCAGCATTTT.

This clonotype was counted between two and nine times. The chain combines TRBV9 with TRBJ2-3, with 8 bases identical to TRBD2. CDR3 length: 15 amino acids. Trimming cost V 0 bases and J 6 bases; bases outside gene matches: 6. Germline lookup yields CDR1 SGDLS and CDR2 YYNGEE. As DNA, the CDR3 is TGTGCCAGCAGCGTAGGGACTAGCTTGGTGGATACGCAGTATTTT. Translation: CASSVGTSLVDTQYF.

This clonotype was picked up many times. The J gene is TRBJ2-3, the V gene TRBV5-6, with D tentatively TRBD1 (6 bases). Trimming removed 1 base at V and 4 bases at J, with 10 bases between. The CDR3 is 14 amino acids. Per the germline V gene, CDR1 is SGHDT and CDR2 is YYEEEE. The CDR3 sequence is CASSLSGDADTQYF. In DNA form, the CDR3 reads TGTGCCAGCAGCTTGTCAGGGGACGCAGATACGCAGTATTTT.

This clonotype turned up a few times. V usage is TRBV7-2 and J usage is TRBJ2-1; TRBD1 matches 7 bases. With 5 bases clipped from V and 1 base from J, the junction kept 5 bases outside the gene matches. CDR1 is SGHTA and CDR2 is FQGNSA in the germline V gene. CDR3 size: 15 residues. The CDR3 bases are TGTGCCAGCAGCGGAGACAGGGCTTCCTACAATGAGCAGTTCTTC. Its protein is CASSGDRASYNEQFF.

This clonotype has only a few counts. CDR3 in amino acids: CAISADRPYGYTF. CDR3 DNA sequence: TGTGCCATCAGCGCCGACAGGCCCTATGGCTACACCTTC. The chain combines TRBV10-3 with TRBJ1-2; possible D gene TRBD1, 6 bases. The CDR3 extends over 13 amino acids. Germline V CDR1 and CDR2: ENHRY, SYGVKD. Between the trimmed V and J ends, which lost 6 bases and 4 bases, there was a span of 12 bases.

This clonotype was recorded many times. The chain uses TRBV10-3 and TRBJ2-1; TRBD2 might be the D (6 bases). V dropped 6 bases and J dropped 0 bases, with 9 bases sitting between them. The length of the CDR3 is 14 residues. Germline loops: CDR1 ENHRY, CDR2 SYGVKD. In nucleotides, the CDR3 is TGTGCCATCAGCGGGAGCGGCTCCTACAATGAGCAGTTCTTC. Protein product: CAISGSGSYNEQFF.

With respect to this clonotype: The junction and the germline gene differ at one end; a read error may be behind it. This chain links TRBV15 with TRBJ2-5; TRBD2 is a possible D gene (5 bases). Germline-derived CDR1 and CDR2 are LNHNV and YYDKDF (reference sequence). The CDR3 has 14 residues. CDR3 loop: CASSRGQFGENQYF. The CDR3 DNA reads as TGTGCCTCCAGCAGAGGGCAGTTTGGAGAGAACCAGTACTTC.

This clonotype was counted only a few times. The chain couples TRBV6-5 to TRBJ2-3; no clear D gene. Trimming took 2 bases from V and 7 from J, leaving 10 bases between them. The CDR3 contains 13 residues. Germline loops: CDR1 MNHEY, CDR2 SVGAGI. The CDR3 reads CASSYVDGNTQYF. The CDR3 DNA follows: TGTGCCAGCAGTTACGTCGATGGGAATACGCAGTATTTT.

There are a few counts of this clonotype. The chain is built from TRBV27 and TRBJ2-5, with 11 bases lining up with TRBD2. The CDR3 is 15 amino acids. Germline lookup yields CDR1 MNHEY and CDR2 SMNVEV (reference sequence). After removal of 7 bases from V and 3 bases from J, the junction contained 7 bases not matched to a gene. The CDR3 DNA is TGTGCCAGCACGGGGTTAGCGGGGGGGGAAGAGACCCAGTACTTC. This sequence encodes CASTGLAGGEETQYF.

This clonotype was seen repeatedly, ten times or more. The gene calls are TRBV18 and TRBJ1-1; TRBD1 might be the D (6 bases). The CDR3 spans 14 residues. Germline-derived CDR1 and CDR2 are KGHSH and LQKENI. The V gene lost 3 bases and the J gene lost 1 base, with 9 bases spanning the gap. CDR3: CASSPRTANTEAFF. The CDR3 nucleotides read TGTGCCAGCTCACCCCGGACAGCGAACACTGAAGCTTTCTTT.

This clonotype occurred many times. The chain carries TRBV29-1 and TRBJ2-2; the D is unclear. Trimming stripped 6 bases from V and 6 bases from J, with 8 bases between. The length of the CDR3 is 11 residues. Germline V lookup: CDR1 SQVTM, CDR2 ANQGSEA. The CDR3 loop reads CSVLVSGELFF. The DNA for the CDR3 is TGCAGCGTACTCGTCTCCGGGGAGCTGTTTTTT.

This clonotype was counted at least ten times. V gene TRBV5-5 combines with J gene TRBJ1-1; D unresolved. The germline gives CDR1 SGHKS, CDR2 YYEKEE (reference sequence). V lost 0 bases and J 4 bases, leaving 7 bases between the germline ends. CDR3 length: 13 residues. For the CDR3, the DNA is TGTGCCAGCAGCTTGGTAGGACCCACTGAAGCTTTCTTT. Its protein product is CASSLVGPTEAFF.

This clonotype was seen many times. The V gene is TRBV29-1, the J gene TRBJ2-1, with TRBD1 matching over 7 bases. Germline CDR1 is SQVTM and CDR2 is ANQGSEA. J gave up 4 bases and V 6 bases, and 0 bases lay outside the gene matches. The CDR3 runs to 11 residues. This chain's CDR3 is CSVGQYNEQFF. The CDR3 DNA reads TGCAGCGTGGGACAGTACAATGAGCAGTTCTTC.

This clonotype was seen many times. J is TRBJ2-1 and V is TRBV5-1; D uncertain. This CDR3 comprises 16 residues. V shed 1 base and J shed 1 base, with 12 bases lying between them. Germline-derived CDR1 and CDR2 are SGHRS and YFSETQ. The CDR3 nucleotides are TGCGCCAGCAGCTTGAGGGCTGAGAGGTCCTACAATGAGCAGTTCTTC. Translation gives CASSLRAERSYNEQFF.